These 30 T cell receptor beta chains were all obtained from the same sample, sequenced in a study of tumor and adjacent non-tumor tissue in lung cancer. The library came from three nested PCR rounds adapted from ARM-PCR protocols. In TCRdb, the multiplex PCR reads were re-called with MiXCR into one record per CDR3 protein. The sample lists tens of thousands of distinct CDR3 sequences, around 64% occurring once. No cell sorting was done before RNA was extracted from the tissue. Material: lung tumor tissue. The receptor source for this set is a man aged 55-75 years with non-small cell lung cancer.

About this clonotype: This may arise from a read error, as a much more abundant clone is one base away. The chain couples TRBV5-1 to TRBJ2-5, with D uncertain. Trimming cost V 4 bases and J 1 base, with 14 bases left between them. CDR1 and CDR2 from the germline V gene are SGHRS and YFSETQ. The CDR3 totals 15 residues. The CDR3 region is CASSNTCRAQETQYF. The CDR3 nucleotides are TGCGCCAGCAGCAATACCTGTAGAGCCCAAGAGACCCAGTACTTC.

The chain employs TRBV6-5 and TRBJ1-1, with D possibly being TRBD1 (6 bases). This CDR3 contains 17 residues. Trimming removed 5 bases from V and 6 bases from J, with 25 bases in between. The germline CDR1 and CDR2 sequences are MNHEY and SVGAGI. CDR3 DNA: TGTGCCAGCAGTCGAGCCATTGGGGGGGCTTTGGGCGCTGAAGCTTTCTTT. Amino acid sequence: CASSRAIGGALGAEAFF.

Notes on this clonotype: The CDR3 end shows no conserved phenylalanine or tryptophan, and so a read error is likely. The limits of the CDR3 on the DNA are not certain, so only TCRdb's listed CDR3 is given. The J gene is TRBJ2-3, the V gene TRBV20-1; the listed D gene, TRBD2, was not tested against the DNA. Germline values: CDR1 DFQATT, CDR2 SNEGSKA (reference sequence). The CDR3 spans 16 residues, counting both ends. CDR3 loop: CSAGGLAGGPTDTRYY.

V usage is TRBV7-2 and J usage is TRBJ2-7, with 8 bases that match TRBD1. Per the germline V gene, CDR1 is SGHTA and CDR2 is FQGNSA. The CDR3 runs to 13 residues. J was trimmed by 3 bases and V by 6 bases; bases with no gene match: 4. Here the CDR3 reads CASRDTGGYEQYF. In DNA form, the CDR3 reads TGTGCCAGCAGGGATACAGGGGGCTACGAGCAGTACTTC.

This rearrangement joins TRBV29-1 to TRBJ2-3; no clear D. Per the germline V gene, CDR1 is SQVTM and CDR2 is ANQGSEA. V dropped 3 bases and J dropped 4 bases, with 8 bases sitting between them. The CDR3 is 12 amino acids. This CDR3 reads CSVDKGADTQYF. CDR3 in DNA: TGCAGCGTTGATAAGGGCGCAGATACGCAGTATTTT.

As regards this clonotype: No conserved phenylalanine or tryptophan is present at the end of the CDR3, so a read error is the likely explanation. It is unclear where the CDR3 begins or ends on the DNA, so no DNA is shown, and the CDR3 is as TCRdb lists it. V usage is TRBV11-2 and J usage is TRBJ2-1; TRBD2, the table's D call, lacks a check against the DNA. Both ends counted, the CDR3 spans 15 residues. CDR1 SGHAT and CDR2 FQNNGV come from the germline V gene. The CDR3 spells CASSPHRGMRDEQCL.

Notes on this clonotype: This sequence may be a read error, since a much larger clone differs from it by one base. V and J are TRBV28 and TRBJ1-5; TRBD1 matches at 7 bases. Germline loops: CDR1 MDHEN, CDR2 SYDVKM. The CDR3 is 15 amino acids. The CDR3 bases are TGTGCCACGACCCGGACAGGAGTAGGCAATGAGCCCCAGCATTTT. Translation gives CATTRTGVGNEPQHF.

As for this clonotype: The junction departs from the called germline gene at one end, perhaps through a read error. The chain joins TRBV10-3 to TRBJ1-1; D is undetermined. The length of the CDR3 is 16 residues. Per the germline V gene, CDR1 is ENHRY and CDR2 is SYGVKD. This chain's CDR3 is CAVSESGGWSWTEAFF. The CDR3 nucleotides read TGTGCCGTCAGTGAGTCGGGTGGATGGTCGTGGACTGAAGCTTTCTTT.

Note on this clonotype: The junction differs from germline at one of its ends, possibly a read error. The CDR3 DNA is TGCGCCAGCAGCCAAGTTTACCTAGAAGAGATCCAGTACTTC. Protein sequence: CASSQVYLEEIQYF. The V call is TRBV4-3, the J call TRBJ2-5; D gene ambiguous. The germline gives CDR1 LGHNA, CDR2 YSLEER. This CDR3 contains 14 residues.

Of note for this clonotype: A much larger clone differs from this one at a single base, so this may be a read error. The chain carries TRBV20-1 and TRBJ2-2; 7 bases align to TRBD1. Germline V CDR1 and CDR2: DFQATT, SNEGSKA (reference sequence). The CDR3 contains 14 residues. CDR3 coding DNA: TGCAGTGCCCTGGGACAGAAGAACGCCGGGGAGCTGTTTTTT. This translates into CSALGQKNAGELFF.

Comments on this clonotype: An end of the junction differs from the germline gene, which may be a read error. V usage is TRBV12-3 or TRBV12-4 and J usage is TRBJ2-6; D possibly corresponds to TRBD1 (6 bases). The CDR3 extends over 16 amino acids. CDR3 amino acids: CANGNTNRVGANVLIF. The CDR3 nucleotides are TGTGCCAACGGAAACACAAACAGGGTTGGGGCCAACGTCCTGATTTTC.

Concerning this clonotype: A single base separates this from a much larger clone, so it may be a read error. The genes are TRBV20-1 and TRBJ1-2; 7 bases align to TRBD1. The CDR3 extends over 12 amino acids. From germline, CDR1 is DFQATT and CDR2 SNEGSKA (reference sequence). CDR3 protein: CSVRQGGEGYTF. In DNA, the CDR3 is TGCAGTGTTAGACAGGGAGGGGAGGGCTACACCTTC.

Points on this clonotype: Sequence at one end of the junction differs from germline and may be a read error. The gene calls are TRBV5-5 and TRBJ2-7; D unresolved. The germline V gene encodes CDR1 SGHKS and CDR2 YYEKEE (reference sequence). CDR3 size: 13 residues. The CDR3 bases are TGTGCCAGCAGCTTGACAGAAACCTATGAGCAGTACTTC. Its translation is CASSLTETYEQYF.

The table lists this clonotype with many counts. Here the CDR3 DNA reads TGCAGTGCTAGGGGGGCGCGAGACGAGCAGTACTTC. Its protein product is CSARGARDEQYF. This sequence joins TRBV20-1 and TRBJ2-7, with D perhaps TRBD1 (6 bases). Germline V CDR1 and CDR2: DFQATT, SNEGSKA (reference sequence). The CDR3 consists of 12 residues. Trimming removed 3 bases from V and 5 bases from J, with 11 bases in between.

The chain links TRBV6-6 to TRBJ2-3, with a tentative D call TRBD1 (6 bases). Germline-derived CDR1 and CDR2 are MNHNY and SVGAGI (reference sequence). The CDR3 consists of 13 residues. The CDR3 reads CESTPPRGNTQYF. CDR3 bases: TGTGAGAGCACCCCTCCGAGGGGGAATACGCAGTATTTT.

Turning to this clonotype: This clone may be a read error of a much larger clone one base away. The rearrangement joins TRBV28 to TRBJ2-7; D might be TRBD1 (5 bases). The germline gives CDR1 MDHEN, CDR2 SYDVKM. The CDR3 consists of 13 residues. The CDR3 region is CAISLQGSYEQYF. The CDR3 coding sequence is TGTGCCATCAGTCTGCAGGGTTCCTACGAGCAGTACTTC.

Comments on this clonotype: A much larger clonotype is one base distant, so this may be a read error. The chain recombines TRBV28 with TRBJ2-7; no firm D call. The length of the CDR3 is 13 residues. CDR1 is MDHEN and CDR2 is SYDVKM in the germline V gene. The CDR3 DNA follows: TGTGCCAGCATTCCCGGCACCTCCTACAAGCAGTACTTC. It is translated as CASIPGTSYKQYF.

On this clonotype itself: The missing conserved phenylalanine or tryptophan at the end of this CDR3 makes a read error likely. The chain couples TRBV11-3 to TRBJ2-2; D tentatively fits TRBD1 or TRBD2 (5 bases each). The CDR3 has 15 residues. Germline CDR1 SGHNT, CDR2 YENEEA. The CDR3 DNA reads TGTGCCAGTAGCTCCAGTGGGGGTCGCACCGGAGAGCTGTTTTAT. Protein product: CASSSSGGRTGELFY.

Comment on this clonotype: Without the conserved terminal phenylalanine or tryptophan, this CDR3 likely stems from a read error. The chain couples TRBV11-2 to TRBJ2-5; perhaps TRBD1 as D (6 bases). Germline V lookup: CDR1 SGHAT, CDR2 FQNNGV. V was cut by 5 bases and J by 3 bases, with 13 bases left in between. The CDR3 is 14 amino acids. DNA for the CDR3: TGTGCCAGCAGCCAACCGAGGGGGAAAGAGACCCAGTACTCC. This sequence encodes CASSQPRGKETQYS.

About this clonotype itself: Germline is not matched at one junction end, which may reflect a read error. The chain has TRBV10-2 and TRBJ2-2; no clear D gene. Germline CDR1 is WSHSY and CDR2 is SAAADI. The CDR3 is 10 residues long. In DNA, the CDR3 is TGTGTCACCCAGGCCGGGGAGCTGTTTTTT. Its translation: CVTQAGELFF.

The CDR3 sequence is CASSEISSYEQYF. The CDR3 DNA is TGTGCCAGCAGTGAGATTAGCTCCTACGAGCAGTACTTC. The rearrangement uses TRBV6-2 or TRBV6-3 and TRBJ2-7; D gene ambiguous. CDR3 length: 13 amino acids. V dropped 5 bases and J dropped 0 bases, with 8 bases sitting between them. Germline CDR1 and CDR2: MNHEY and SVGEGT.

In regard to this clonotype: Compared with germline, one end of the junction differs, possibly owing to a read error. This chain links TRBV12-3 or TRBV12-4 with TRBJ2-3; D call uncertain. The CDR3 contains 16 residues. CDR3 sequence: CASCFGRLSPTDTQYF. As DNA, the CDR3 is TGTGCCAGCTGTTTCGGGCGCCTATCGCCGACAGATACGCAGTATTTT.

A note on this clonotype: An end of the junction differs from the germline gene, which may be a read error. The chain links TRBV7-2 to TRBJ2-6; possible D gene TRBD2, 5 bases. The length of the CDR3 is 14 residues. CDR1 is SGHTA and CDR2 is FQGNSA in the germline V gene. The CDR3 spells CASSLDSRANVLTF. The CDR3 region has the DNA TGTGCCAGCAGCCTGGACTCTCGGGCCAACGTTCTGACTTTC.

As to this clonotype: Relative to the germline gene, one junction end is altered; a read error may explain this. As DNA, the CDR3 is TGTGCCAACAGTCGGACTAGCGGGGGAGTGAACACCGGGGAGCTGTTTTTT. This translates into CANSRTSGGVNTGELFF. V is TRBV6-4 and J is TRBJ2-2; 13 nucleotides match TRBD2. The CDR3 has 17 residues. Germline lookup yields CDR1 MRHNA and CDR2 SNTAGT.

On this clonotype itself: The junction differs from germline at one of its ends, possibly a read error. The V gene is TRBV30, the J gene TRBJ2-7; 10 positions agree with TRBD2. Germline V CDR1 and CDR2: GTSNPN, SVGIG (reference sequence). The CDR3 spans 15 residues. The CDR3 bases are TGTGCCTGGAGCGACGGACTAGCGGTAAACTACGATCAGTACTTC. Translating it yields CAWSDGLAVNYDQYF. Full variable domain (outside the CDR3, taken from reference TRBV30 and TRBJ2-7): SQTIHQWPATLVQPVGSPLSLECTVEGTSNPNLYWYRQAAGRGLQLLFYSVGIGQISSEVPQNLSASRPQDRQFILSSKKLLLSDSGFYLCAWSDGLAVNYDQYFGPGTRLTVT.

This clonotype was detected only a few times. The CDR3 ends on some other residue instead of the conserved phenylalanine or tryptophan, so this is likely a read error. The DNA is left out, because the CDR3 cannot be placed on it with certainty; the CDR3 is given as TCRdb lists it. Here the CDR3 reads CASSLGSRNEQSL. The genes are TRBV5-5 and TRBJ2-1. Germline V gene sequence: CDR1 SGHKS, CDR2 YYEKEE (reference sequence). The CDR3 has 13 amino acids, counting both end residues.

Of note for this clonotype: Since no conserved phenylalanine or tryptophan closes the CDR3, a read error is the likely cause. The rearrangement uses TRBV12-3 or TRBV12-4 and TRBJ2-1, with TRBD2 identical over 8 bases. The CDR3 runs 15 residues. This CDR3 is CGSRASGGSYNEQFL. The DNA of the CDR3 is TGTGGCAGCAGAGCCAGCGGGGGTTCCTACAATGAGCAGTTCCTC.

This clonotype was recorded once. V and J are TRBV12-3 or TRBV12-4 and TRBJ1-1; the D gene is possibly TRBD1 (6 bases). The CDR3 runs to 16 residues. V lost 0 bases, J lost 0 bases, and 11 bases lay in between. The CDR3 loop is CASSLATGGVNTEAFF. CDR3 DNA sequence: TGTGCCAGCAGTTTAGCGACTGGGGGCGTGAACACTGAAGCTTTCTTT.

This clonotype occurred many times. Here the CDR3 DNA reads TGTGCCAGCAAGGCGGAACTTAGCAATCAGCCCCAGCATTTT. It encodes CASKAELSNQPQHF. This chain links TRBV12-3 or TRBV12-4 with TRBJ1-5; no definite D call. The CDR3 is 14 residues long. V was shortened by 7 bases and J by 0 bases, with 10 bases between the two germline ends.

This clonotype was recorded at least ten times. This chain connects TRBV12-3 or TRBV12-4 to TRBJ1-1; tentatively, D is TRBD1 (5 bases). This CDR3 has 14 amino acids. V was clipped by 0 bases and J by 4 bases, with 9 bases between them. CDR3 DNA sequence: TGTGCCAGCAGTTTAGCGGGGCAGAGCACTGAAGCTTTCTTT. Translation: CASSLAGQSTEAFF.